The source of this T cell receptor (beta chain) is a study of glioma-infiltrating T cells. TCR alpha and beta CDR3 regions were amplified from RNA using iRepertoire nested multiplex PCR. One-step reverse transcription and amplification started from roughly 100-400 ng of tissue mRNA or PBMC total RNA. TCRdb re-called the multiplex PCR reads through MiXCR, storing one row per CDR3 protein. The sample lists approximately 120,000 distinct CDR3 sequences, 25% to 30% seen once, with 35% in the top ten. The V end was cut by 1 base, the J end by 8 bases, with 9 bases between. Germline V gene data show CDR1 as SGHTA and CDR2 as FQGNSA. This CDR3 is 13 amino acids long. This clonotype has a count of ten or more. Its antigen is not identified. General study findings and limits: Gliomas, especially low-grade, showed above-expected tissue-blood divergence; non-neoplastic patients showed below. Tissue and blood shared very few CDR3 sequences.

The rearrangement joins TRBV7-2 to TRBJ1-3, with D unclear. This sequence was found in a human donor with low-grade glioma or glioblastoma, undergoing nonglioma brain surgery, or in good health (not recorded which). The sample taken for sequencing was glioma tissue, nonneoplastic brain tissue, or PBMCs (not recorded which). This CDR3 is CASSLDPGHTIYF. The DNA of the CDR3 is TGTGCCAGCAGCTTAGACCCTGGCCACACCATATATTTT.